The present T cell receptor (beta chain) was sequenced within a study of identical twins (dated by TCRdb to about 2016). Regarding the research as a whole: The study deep-sequenced TCR alpha and beta repertoires from monozygotic twins, unrelated adults of various ages and cord blood to test whether fetal clonotypes persist. To rule out contamination, replicate twin experiments were performed at different times with different library preparation protocols. Overall study outcomes, separate from this receptor: Compared with coincidental sharing between unrelated individuals, an excess of low generation-probability sequences was observed among out-of-frame TCR alpha sequences shared between twins. Invariant T cells such as MAIT and iNKT could partly confound zero-insertion analyses, although diverse VJ usage argued against such confounding for most clonotypes. The excess sharing between twins in beta out-of-frame sequences was weaker because fewer shared sequences reduced the signal-to-noise ratio. Fewer insertions were carried by abundant cord blood beta clonotypes, a similar but weaker trend appeared in young adult naive repertoires, and no such trend appeared in memory repertoires. In monozygotic twins, recombination models systematically underestimated out-of-frame TCR alpha sharing, but the models matched the sharing seen between unrelated individuals. Because the same donors could not be followed over many years, the conclusions depended on cross-sectional statistical analysis.

V is clipped by 0 bases and J by 4 bases, and the sequence between their germline boundaries is 15 bases long. The germline V gene supplies CDR1 WSHSY and CDR2 SAAADI. From the cysteine through the phenylalanine, the CDR3 covers 16 amino acids. The retained sequence is limited to the CDR3, 48 bases, with the frame set at the first base. All donors were healthy Caucasians. Library preparation employed 5' RACE. The reads were generated on an Illumina HiSeq 2000. A universal primer binding site was added through template switching, and the final cDNA carried a unique molecular identifier so that TCR cDNA molecules could be counted accurately. Specific primers in the conserved constant-segment region were used to synthesize first-strand cDNA for TCR alpha and beta chains. To control for contamination, each cDNA library was double barcoded with a SMART-Mk sample barcode plus Illumina barcodes. Two successive PCR steps introduced TruSeq adapter sequences along with Illumina sample barcodes. The TCR alpha and beta cDNA libraries were sequenced on the Illumina HiSeq platform using custom primers. The original pipeline was this. Raw reads were processed with MiGEC to extract unique molecular identifiers, and MiXCR was used to determine CDR3 positions. For each individual, recombination models were inferred using an EM algorithm with the repgenHMM and IGoR tools. The analysis of shared clonotypes was done with the tcR package in R, with sharing normalized by the product of cloneset sizes. Out-of-frame nonproductive sequences were analyzed to study raw recombination free of thymic and clonal selection effects. Using fastp trimming at Q25 and MiXCR clonotype assembly, TCRdb reanalyzed the public sequencing data and kept in-frame beta chains. Identical CDR3 protein sequences are pooled into one entry, listed with their most common genes and DNA. The V and J calls were not made by the authors but by TCRdb's processing. The table for this sample lists approximately 1.8 million distinct CDR3 sequences; roughly 35% of them were counted only once. The ten largest clones capture 0.27% of the sample.

In the case of this clonotype: No cognate antigen has been identified for it. It has no much larger one-base neighbor in the sample; base qualities were not kept.

The V gene is TRBV10-2 and the J gene is TRBJ1-2, with no reliable assignment of the D segment. Material for sequencing was cord blood. The clonotype comes from a newborn girl in good health. Here the CDR3 is given as CASSESVGGLPYGYTF. The DNA reads TGCGCCAGCAGTGAGTCGGTGGGAGGACTGCCCTATGGCTACACCTTC.